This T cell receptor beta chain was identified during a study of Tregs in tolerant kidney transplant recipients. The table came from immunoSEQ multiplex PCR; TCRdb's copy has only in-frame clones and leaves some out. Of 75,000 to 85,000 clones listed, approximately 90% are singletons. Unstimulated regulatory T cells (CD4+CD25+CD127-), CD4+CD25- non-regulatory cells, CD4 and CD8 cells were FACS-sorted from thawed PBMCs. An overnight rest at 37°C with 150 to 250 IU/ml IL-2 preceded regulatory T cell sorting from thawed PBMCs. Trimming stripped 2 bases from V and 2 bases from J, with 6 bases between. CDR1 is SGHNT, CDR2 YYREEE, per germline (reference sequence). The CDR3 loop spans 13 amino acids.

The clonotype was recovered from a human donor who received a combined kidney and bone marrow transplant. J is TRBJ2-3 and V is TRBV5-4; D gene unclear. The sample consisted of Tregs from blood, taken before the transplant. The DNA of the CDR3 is TGTGCCAGCAGCTTCAAGTTCACAGATACGCAGTATTTT. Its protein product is CASSFKFTDTQYF.